This T cell receptor beta chain was captured in a study of T-cell memory formation after mild COVID-19. Overall study context: TCR clusters largely stayed donor specific. Study conclusions and caveats: CM and EM subsets held most contracting CD4+ clones; EMRA held CD8+ ones. The study found balanced CD4/CD8 in clones contracting day 15 to 85 and a CD4+ lean in later expanders.

This clonotype was found many times. Its antigen is undetermined. A single record per CDR3 protein comes from TCRdb applying MiXCR to the 5' RACE reads. This sample yields approximately 180,000 distinct CDR3 sequences, of which 16% are seen a single time; approximately 2.2% belongs to the top ten. The source of this sequence is an adult woman who had mild COVID-19 (a few samples of this study predate the infection). Cell type and time point are not known. The sample was PBMCs or a T cell subset sorted from them (not recorded which).

For the CDR3, the DNA is TGCAGCGTTGGGGCCGCCACTATCTTGGGAAACATTCAGTACTTC. The encoded protein is CSVGAATILGNIQYF. The chain recombines TRBV29-1 with TRBJ2-4; D gene unclear. V was pared by 4 bases and J by 6 bases, with 19 bases between. Germline CDR1 SQVTM, CDR2 ANQGSEA. This CDR3 has 15 residues.